This T cell receptor (beta chain) is from a study of CD8 T cell repertoires and HIV-1 epitope variants. Study as a whole: Enriched T cells were co-cultured with equal numbers of autologous T cell-negative antigen-presenting cells.

Produced via immunoSEQ multiplex PCR; TCRdb's table is partial and in-frame only. This sample has 5,000 or so clones, with approximately 71% found just once. The V and J ends lost 4 bases and 7 bases, in that order; junction bases with no gene match: 16. Germline V gene data show CDR1 as SGHNT and CDR2 as YYREEE (reference sequence). The CDR3 covers 16 residues. Comment on this clone: Its antigen is unknown.

The sample comprised cultured CD8+ T cells derived from PBMCs. This chain joins TRBV5-4 and TRBJ2-7; 8 nucleotides align to TRBD2. The clonotype comes from a male donor with HIV. CDR3 amino acids: CASSREGGGAGGEQYF. The CDR3 bases are TGTGCCAGCAGCCGGGAGGGGGGAGGCGCCGGAGGGGAGCAGTACTTC.